The 29 T cell receptor beta chains below come from one sample, sequenced in a study of cytomegalovirus exposure and HLA in healthy donors. Amplification used 60 Vbeta primers and 13 Jbeta primers. Here immunoSEQ multiplex PCR was the method, and the copy in TCRdb shows in-frame clones only, minus some. The table includes about 140,000 clones, more than 75% detected once. Source material: PBMCs. Receptors originate from a male donor in good health and CMV-seronegative.

V is TRBV11-3 and J is TRBJ2-5; D might be TRBD1 (5 bases). There are 16 residues in the CDR3. The V end was cut by 5 bases, the J end by 4 bases, with 20 bases between. CDR1 and CDR2 (germline): SGHNT, YENEEA. CDR3 DNA: TGTGCCAGCAGCCCACGGTGGGCGCAGGGTGGAGAGACCCAGTACTTC. This codes for CASSPRWAQGGETQYF. Based on the CDR3 plus reference TRBV11-3 and TRBJ2-5, the full variable domain is EAGVVQSPRYKIIEKKQPVAFWCNPISGHNTLYWYLQNLGQGPELLIRYENEEAVDDSQLPKDRFSAERLKGVDSTLKIQPAELGDSAVYLCASSPRWAQGGETQYFGPGTRLLVL.

A note on this clone: One junction end disagrees with the germline gene, perhaps due to a read error. Within the sample, other DNA sequences also encode this same CDR3. The CDR3 loop is CAWSLGQGSTEAFF. Here the CDR3 DNA reads TGTGCCTGGAGTTTAGGGCAGGGTAGTACTGAGGCTTTCTTT. The chain couples TRBV30 to TRBJ1-1, with D perhaps matching TRBD1 (5 bases). The CDR3 runs 14 residues. In germline, CDR1 is GTSNPN, CDR2 SVGIG (reference sequence).

The rearrangement joins TRBV11-2 to TRBJ2-5, with a tentative D call TRBD1 (6 bases). The germline CDR1 and CDR2 sequences are SGHAT and FQNNGV. This CDR3 has 17 residues. V dropped 0 bases and J dropped 3 bases, with 17 bases sitting between them. The CDR3 coding sequence is TGTGCCAGCAGCTTAGAGGCGAGTGGCAGGGGTGAAGAGACCCAGTACTTC. Its translation: CASSLEASGRGEETQYF.

This chain uses TRBV18 with TRBJ2-7; the D gene is possibly TRBD1 (5 bases). Trimming pared 4 bases from V and 0 bases from J, leaving 10 bases between. Looked up from germline, CDR1 is KGHSH and CDR2 is LQKENI. This CDR3 comprises 14 residues. This CDR3 is CASSRTSSSYEQYF. The CDR3 DNA reads TGTGCCAGCTCACGGACATCGAGCTCCTACGAGCAGTACTTC.

The chain links TRBV6-6 to TRBJ2-1; no clear D. Germline CDR1 MNHNY, CDR2 SVGAGI (reference sequence). The CDR3 has 13 amino acids. Trimming took 3 bases from V and 4 from J, leaving 7 bases between them. The DNA for the CDR3 is TGTGCCAGCAGTTATTGGCTGTACAATGAGCAGTTCTTC. Protein: CASSYWLYNEQFF.

The chain is built from TRBV30 and TRBJ1-2; D may be TRBD1 (6 bases). Germline V gene sequence: CDR1 GTSNPN, CDR2 SVGIG (reference sequence). This CDR3 is 15 amino acids long. Trimming removed 0 bases from V and 4 bases from J, with 15 bases in between. The CDR3 bases are TGTGCCTGGAGTGTAATGTCAGGGGCCATCTATGGCTACACCTTC. Translating it yields CAWSVMSGAIYGYTF.

The chain carries TRBV5-1 and TRBJ2-7, with TRBD2 identical over 9 bases. The germline V gene has CDR1 SGHRS and CDR2 YFSETQ. The CDR3 has 14 amino acids. The junction had 3 bases not matched to a gene; V was cut back by 3 bases and J by 2 bases. CDR3 DNA: TGCGCCAGCAGCTCGACTAGCGGCCCCTACGAGCAGTACTTC. This codes for CASSSTSGPYEQYF.

This sequence joins TRBV6-5 and TRBJ1-1, with D uncertain. Germline V gene lookup returns CDR1 MNHEY and CDR2 SVGAGI. Trimming shortened V by 8 bases and J by 4 bases, and 14 bases separated the two germline ends. This CDR3 spans 13 amino acids. The CDR3 sequence: CASGRVGGTEAFF. The CDR3 DNA reads TGTGCCAGCGGTAGGGTGGGAGGCACTGAAGCTTTCTTT.

The sample holds a few counts of this clone. The chain combines TRBV7-9 with TRBJ2-5; the match to TRBD2 covers 10 bases. Germline CDR1 and CDR2: SEHNR and FQNEAQ (reference sequence). The ends lost 3 bases at V and 0 bases at J; junction bases unmatched: 10. This CDR3 comprises 18 residues. The CDR3 DNA sequence: TGTGCCAGCAGCTTGGGGCTAGCGGGAGTATATGACCAAGAGACCCAGTACTTC. Encoded protein: CASSLGLAGVYDQETQYF.

The chain employs TRBV10-3 and TRBJ2-5; tentatively, D is TRBD2 (7 bases). Germline loops: CDR1 ENHRY, CDR2 SYGVKD. The CDR3 sequence is 15 residues long. With 4 bases removed from V and 2 bases from J, the gap between germline ends came to 14 bases. The CDR3 DNA reads as TGTGCCATCAGTGTTGGGGGGGCAGGGCAAGAGACCCAGTACTTC. As protein: CAISVGGAGQETQYF.

The chain has TRBV5-6 and TRBJ2-7; the D is unclear. With 0 bases removed from V and 3 bases from J, the gap between germline ends came to 16 bases. The CDR3 has 16 residues. Germline CDR1 is SGHDT and CDR2 is YYEEEE. CDR3 amino acids: CASSLGRGSADYEQYF. As DNA, the CDR3 is TGTGCCAGCAGCTTGGGTCGTGGAAGCGCCGACTACGAGCAGTACTTC.

J is TRBJ2-5 and V is TRBV5-1; 11 nucleotides agree with TRBD2. Losses at the gene ends were 4 bases for V and 2 bases for J; bases not matched to a gene: 10. In germline, CDR1 is SGHRS, CDR2 YFSETQ. CDR3 length: 17 amino acids. The CDR3 coding sequence is TGCGCCAGCAGCCGGGGTTCGGGACTAGCGGCACAAGAGACCCAGTACTTC. It translates to CASSRGSGLAAQETQYF.

This clone was counted between two and nine times. This rearrangement joins TRBV4-1 to TRBJ1-1; no reliable D call. The CDR3 runs to 17 residues. V lost 4 bases, J lost 1 base, and 19 bases lay in between. CDR1 is MGHRA and CDR2 is YSYEKL in the germline V gene. The CDR3 sequence is CASSLPPTRGWNTEAFF. The CDR3 bases are TGCGCCAGCAGCCTACCCCCCACCCGGGGATGGAACACTGAAGCTTTCTTT.

The CDR3 coding sequence is TGTGCCAGCGTCTCGCAGATGAACACTGAAGCTTTCTTT. This translates into CASVSQMNTEAFF. The gene calls are TRBV5-4 and TRBJ1-1; no firm D call. Germline CDR1 and CDR2: SGHNT and YYREEE (reference sequence). Trimming took off 7 bases at V and 0 bases at J, with 10 bases between the two ends. CDR3 length: 13 amino acids.

This chain joins TRBV27 and TRBJ2-5; D possibly corresponds to TRBD1 (6 bases). This CDR3 spans 11 amino acids. CDR1 MNHEY and CDR2 SMNVEV come from the germline V gene (reference sequence). CDR3 amino acids: CVTGFQETQYF. The DNA of the CDR3 is TGTGTTACAGGGTTCCAAGAGACCCAGTACTTC.

V and J are TRBV5-6 and TRBJ1-2; D remains ambiguous. The germline gives CDR1 SGHDT, CDR2 YYEEEE. The CDR3 is made up of 14 amino acids. V gave up 4 bases and J gave up 8 bases, with 18 bases separating them. The CDR3 sequence is CASSVYDYYGGYTF. CDR3 nucleotide sequence: TGTGCCAGCAGCGTTTACGACTATTACGGCGGCTACACCTTC.

The CDR3 spells CSATGTHFPYEQYF. The CDR3 DNA is TGCAGCGCCACCGGGACACACTTTCCTTACGAGCAGTACTTC. The chain recombines TRBV29-1 with TRBJ2-7; perhaps TRBD1 as D (6 bases). The CDR3 consists of 14 residues. Looked up from germline, CDR1 is SQVTM and CDR2 is ANQGSEA. V lost 7 bases and J 4 bases, leaving 20 bases between the germline ends.

This rearrangement joins TRBV5-4 to TRBJ2-2, with 11 bases that match TRBD1. This CDR3 has 15 residues. Germline values: CDR1 SGHNT, CDR2 YYREEE (reference sequence). J lost 5 bases, V lost 4 bases, and 4 bases had no gene match. The CDR3 region has the DNA TGTGCCAGCAGCCGAGGGGACAGGGGGACCGGGGAGCTGTTTTTT. Translation gives CASSRGDRGTGELFF.

The chain is built from TRBV2 and TRBJ2-4, with D unresolved. The CDR3 consists of 13 residues. Germline CDR1 SNHLY, CDR2 FYNNEI. Trimming shortened V by 8 bases and J by 1 base, and 9 bases separated the two germline ends. CDR3 amino acids: CASCSEAKNIQYF. CDR3 DNA: TGTGCCAGCTGTTCGGAGGCCAAAAACATTCAGTACTTC.

This chain connects TRBV7-8 to TRBJ2-2, with no clear D. This CDR3 region has 14 residues. CDR1 SGHVS and CDR2 FQNEAQ come from the germline V gene. V gave up 1 base and J gave up 8 bases, with 11 bases separating them. CDR3 sequence (DNA): TGTGCCAGCAGCTTAGTTTTCAGGCCTGGGGAGCTGTTTTTT. Amino acids: CASSLVFRPGELFF.

This sequence joins TRBV4-2 and TRBJ1-1; unclear D gene. There are 13 residues in the CDR3. Trimming took off 1 base at V and 6 bases at J, with 9 bases between the two ends. CDR1 LGHNA and CDR2 YNFKEQ come from the germline V gene. Here the CDR3 reads CASSQGPGAEAFF. In DNA, the CDR3 is TGTGCCAGCAGCCAAGGTCCCGGAGCTGAAGCTTTCTTT.

The chain recombines TRBV2 with TRBJ2-1; the match to TRBD2 covers 10 bases. CDR1 and CDR2 from the germline V gene are SNHLY and FYNNEI. V lost 4 bases, J lost 10 bases, and 7 bases stayed unmatched. This CDR3 has 14 amino acids. The CDR3 DNA follows: TGTGCCAGCAGTGGGCTAGCGGGGGAGCGGGAGCAGTTCTTC. It yields the protein CASSGLAGEREQFF. The whole variable domain, remainder taken from reference TRBV2 and TRBJ2-1, is EPEVTQTPSHQVTQMGQEVILRCVPISNHLYFYWYRQILGQKVEFLVSFYNNEISEKSEIFDDQFSVERPDGSNFTLKIRSTKLEDSAMYFCASSGLAGEREQFFGPGTRLTVL.

The chain has TRBV4-3 and TRBJ1-4; TRBD1 might be the D (6 bases). Trimming pared 0 bases from V and 4 bases from J, leaving 15 bases between. The CDR3 sequence is 17 residues long. Germline V gene sequence: CDR1 LGHNA, CDR2 YSLEER. CDR3 DNA sequence: TGCGCCAGCAGCCAAGACGGGATGGGGGCTGGTAATGAAAAACTGTTTTTT. This translates into CASSQDGMGAGNEKLFF.

This clone was detected only once. This rearrangement joins TRBV14 to TRBJ2-1; 7 bases fit TRBD1. With V trimmed by 0 bases and J by 8 bases, 1 base remained unmatched. This CDR3 region has 13 residues. Germline values: CDR1 SGHDN, CDR2 FVKESK. Here the CDR3 reads CASSQDDRDEQFF. The CDR3 DNA sequence: TGTGCCAGCAGCCAAGATGACAGGGATGAGCAGTTCTTC.

V usage is TRBV4-3 and J usage is TRBJ2-1, with D tentatively TRBD1 (5 bases). Trimming left V 1 base short and J 5 bases short, with 12 bases between. CDR1 LGHNA and CDR2 YSLEER come from the germline V gene. CDR3 length: 15 residues. CDR3 sequence reads: CASSQADTSHNEQFF. CDR3 nucleotide sequence: TGCGCCAGCAGCCAAGCGGACACCAGTCACAATGAGCAGTTCTTC.

CDR3 loop: CATSRDRGAEAFF. For the CDR3, the DNA is TGTGCCACCAGCAGAGATCGCGGCGCTGAAGCTTTCTTT. The rearrangement joins TRBV15 to TRBJ1-1; D remains unclear. V lost 0 bases and J lost 6, with 8 bases in between. CDR1 and CDR2 (germline): LNHNV, YYDKDF (reference sequence). The CDR3 is 13 amino acids.

The CDR3 DNA follows: TGTGCCAGCAGCTTAGGGCAGGGAGGCGAGCAGTACTTC. This codes for CASSLGQGGEQYF. The chain recombines TRBV11-3 with TRBJ2-7; D is possibly TRBD2 (6 bases). Trimming cost V 1 base and J 6 bases, with 10 bases left between them. Germline V gives CDR1 SGHNT, CDR2 YENEEA. CDR3 length: 13 amino acids.

CDR3 sequence reads: CASSTQGQAGNTIYF. CDR3 nucleotides: TGTGCCAGCAGCACCCAGGGACAGGCTGGAAACACCATATATTTT. The J gene is TRBJ1-3, the V gene TRBV5-4; 8 bases agree with TRBD1. The J segment lost 2 bases and the V segment lost 4 bases, leaving 5 bases of the junction unmatched. CDR1 is SGHNT, CDR2 YYREEE, per germline (reference sequence). The CDR3 is 15 amino acids.

This rearrangement joins TRBV4-3 to TRBJ1-6; TRBD1 aligns across 8 bases. V was clipped by 0 bases and J by 8 bases; unmatched bases: 6. The CDR3 extends over 16 amino acids. CDR1 and CDR2 (germline): LGHNA, YSLEER. CDR3: CASSQEWTGSYSPLHF. The CDR3 nucleotides read TGCGCCAGCAGCCAAGAATGGACAGGGTCGTATTCACCCCTCCACTTT.